This is a list of T cell receptor beta chains from one sample in a study of cytomegalovirus exposure and HLA in healthy donors. TCRdb's table, derived via immunoSEQ multiplex PCR, lists solely in-frame clones and lacks some. Among tens of thousands of clones listed, approximately 90% were seen once. The sample was PBMCs. Receptors were obtained from a woman under 30 in good health and CMV-seropositive. CDR3s include the opening cysteine and the closing phenylalanine or tryptophan. A D gene is named only where the DNA matches it firmly. Expanded clones are given a class, and other clones once, few, many or no size at all.

size | J | D | V | CDR3 | DNA
. | TRBJ2-1 | . | TRBV10-1 | CASSDFRGNEQFF | TGCGCCAGCAGTGATTTTCGCGGCAATGAGCAGTTCTTC
few | TRBJ2-2 | TRBD1 | TRBV9 | CASSVGDRLTGELFF | TGTGCCAGCAGCGTAGGGGACAGGCTCACCGGGGAGCTGTTTTTT
once | TRBJ1-3 | . | TRBV27 | CASSSSRTVSGNTIYF | TGTGCCAGCAGTTCGTCCCGGACAGTCTCTGGAAACACCATATATTTT
. | TRBJ2-2 | . | TRBV27 | CASSLREAGELFF | TGTGCCAGCAGTTTAAGAGAGGCCGGGGAGCTGTTTTTT
. | TRBJ2-3 | . | TRBV7-2 | CASSLGPNTDTQYF | TGTGCCAGCAGCTTAGGTCCAAACACAGATACGCAGTATTTT
. | TRBJ2-1 | TRBD2 | TRBV6-4 | CASSDKGLAGGNEQFF | TGTGCCAGCAGTGACAAAGGACTAGCGGGAGGGAATGAGCAGTTCTTC
. | TRBJ1-2 | . | TRBV9 | CASSVGIGGNYGYTF | TGTGCCAGCAGCGTAGGGATAGGAGGGAACTATGGCTACACCTTC
. | TRBJ1-2 | . | TRBV30 | CAWSTLGGYTF | TGTGCCTGGAGTACGCTCGGTGGCTACACCTTC
. | TRBJ2-1 | TRBD2 | TRBV7-6 | CASSLRTSGSYNEQFF | TGTGCCAGCAGCTTGAGGACTAGCGGCTCCTACAATGAGCAGTTCTTC
. | TRBJ2-3 | TRBD2 | TRBV28 | CASSLLAGVGTDTQYF | TGTGCCAGCAGTTTACTAGCGGGAGTTGGTACAGATACGCAGTATTTT
few | TRBJ2-5 | . | TRBV11-2 | CASSSETSQETQYF | TGTGCCAGCAGCTCTGAGACTAGCCAAGAGACCCAGTACTTC
medium-sized | TRBJ1-1 | . | TRBV4-1 | CASSQVLRGRNTEAFF | TGCGCCAGCAGCCAAGTCCTCCGGGGAAGGAACACTGAAGCTTTCTTT
. | TRBJ2-7 | TRBD2 | TRBV28 | CASSLVGGSGSPHPGAFSHEQYF | TGTGCCAGCAGTTTAGTGGGGGGTAGCGGGAGTCCGCACCCTGGGGCCTTTTCACACGAGCAGTACTTC
. | TRBJ2-3 | . | TRBV6-5 | CASSYGQRSTDTQYF | TGTGCCAGCAGTTACGGCCAAAGATCTACAGATACGCAGTATTTT
. | TRBJ2-5 | TRBD1 | TRBV7-9 | CASSPRDSTQETQYF | TGTGCCAGCAGCCCAAGGGACAGCACCCAAGAGACCCAGTACTTC
. | TRBJ2-5 | TRBD2 | TRBV18 | CASSPLSGGPQETQYF | TGTGCCAGCTCACCCCTGAGCGGGGGGCCCCAAGAGACCCAGTACTTC
once | TRBJ2-3 | . | TRBV6-6 | CASSSRDSGSTDTQYF | TGTGCCAGCAGTTCGCGGGACTCCGGTTCCACAGATACGCAGTATTTT
. | TRBJ1-1 | . | TRBV30 | CAWSGGGRSFF | TGTGCCTGGAGCGGGGGGGGTAGATCTTTCTTT
. | TRBJ2-6 | . | TRBV7-2 | CASSPGRSGANVLTF | TGTGCCAGCAGCCCAGGGCGGTCTGGGGCCAACGTCCTGACTTTC
. | TRBJ2-7 | TRBD1 | TRBV18 | CASSPGDRAYEQYF | TGTGCCAGCTCACCAGGGGACAGGGCCTACGAGCAGTACTTC
. | TRBJ2-5 | . | TRBV5-8 | CASSVLETQYF | TGTGCCAGCAGTGTCTTGGAGACCCAGTACTTC
. | TRBJ2-5 | TRBD2 | TRBV7-8 | CASSSGLAGQETQYF | TGTGCCAGCAGCTCGGGACTAGCGGGACAAGAGACCCAGTACTTC
. | TRBJ2-2 | . | TRBV11-2 | CASSRAPTANTGELFF | TGTGCCAGCAGCCGAGCTCCGACTGCGAACACCGGGGAGCTGTTTTTT
. | TRBJ1-2 | . | TRBV11-2 | CASSLILQGSNYGYTF | TGTGCCAGCAGCTTAATTTTACAGGGATCTAACTATGGCTACACCTTC
. | TRBJ2-1 | . | TRBV4-1 | CASSQDSVEQFF | TGCGCCAGCAGCCAAGACAGCGTGGAGCAGTTCTTC
. | TRBJ2-3 | TRBD2 | TRBV7-9 | CASSGLAFSTDTQYF | TGTGCCAGCAGCGGACTAGCGTTTAGCACAGATACGCAGTATTTT
. | TRBJ1-6 | TRBD1 | TRBV2 | CASSVGGTALSSYNSPLHF | TGTGCCAGCAGTGTTGGAGGGACAGCCTTAAGCTCCTATAATTCACCCCTCCACTTT
once | TRBJ1-2 | . | TRBV28 | CASSSLLLYGYTF | TGTGCCAGCAGTTCCCTCCTATTATATGGCTACACCTTC
. | TRBJ2-7 | TRBD2 | TRBV30 | CAWITSGSFSGQYF | TGTGCCTGGATTACTAGCGGGAGTTTTTCCGGGCAGTACTTC
. | TRBJ2-3 | . | TRBV2 | CASSNGAAIFTDTQYF | TGTGCCAGCAGTAATGGGGCGGCAATATTCACAGATACGCAGTATTTT
. | TRBJ1-2 | . | TRBV6-6 | CASRPGTEFSGYTF | TGTGCCAGCAGGCCCGGGACTGAGTTTAGCGGGTACACCTTC
. | TRBJ1-4 | TRBD1 | TRBV11-2 | CASSTWTGGNEKLFF | TGTGCCAGCAGCACCTGGACAGGGGGAAATGAAAAACTGTTTTTT
. | TRBJ2-2 | TRBD2 | TRBV7-2 | CASSLAWLAGDGELFF | TGTGCCAGCAGCTTAGCGTGGCTAGCGGGAGACGGGGAGCTGTTTTTT
. | TRBJ2-7 | TRBD2 | TRBV28 | CASSFSGRVYEQYF | TGTGCCAGCAGTTTTAGCGGGAGAGTTTACGAGCAGTACTTC
. | TRBJ1-4 | TRBD1 | TRBV28 | CASSLGQANEKLFF | TGTGCCAGCAGTTTAGGACAGGCCAATGAAAAACTGTTTTTT
. | TRBJ2-1 | . | TRBV30 | CAWSEGLYYNEQFF | TGTGCCTGGAGTGAAGGACTCTACTACAATGAGCAGTTCTTC
. | TRBJ2-1 | TRBD1 | TRBV7-6 | CASSTRDRANEQFF | TGTGCCAGCAGCACCCGGGACAGGGCGAATGAGCAGTTCTTC
once | TRBJ2-3 | TRBD2 | TRBV5-6 | CASILGGGLLAGYTDTQYF | TGTGCCAGCATCCTGGGAGGGGGGCTGCTAGCGGGATACACAGATACGCAGTATTTT
. | TRBJ2-5 | . | TRBV5-1 | CASSLSHSLQTQYF | TGCGCCAGCAGCTTAAGTCACAGTCTTCAGACCCAGTACTTC
. | TRBJ1-5 | . | TRBV9 | CASSADLGGNQPQHF | TGTGCCAGCAGCGCCGACCTAGGGGGTAATCAGCCCCAGCATTTT
. | TRBJ2-5 | . | TRBV6-1 | CASSLAVAEWYF | TGTGCCAGCAGTTTGGCGGTCGCCGAATGGTACTTC
. | TRBJ2-1 | . | TRBV6-1 | CASRAQTGGNEQFF | TGTGCCAGCAGAGCCCAGACAGGAGGTAATGAGCAGTTCTTC
. | TRBJ2-7 | TRBD2 | TRBV7-8 | CASSLGPSGSYEQYF | TGTGCCAGCAGCTTAGGGCCTAGCGGGAGCTACGAGCAGTACTTC
. | TRBJ2-5 | . | TRBV7-8 | CASSLRGGETQYF | TGTGCCAGCAGCTTAAGGGGTGGGGAGACCCAGTACTTC
once | TRBJ2-1 | TRBD2 | TRBV18 | CASSPRLAGGQANEQFF | TGTGCCAGCTCACCAAGGCTAGCGGGAGGACAGGCCAATGAGCAGTTCTTC
. | TRBJ2-5 | TRBD1 | TRBV6-4 | CASSETGGAQETQYF | TGTGCCAGCAGTGAGACAGGGGGCGCCCAGGAGACCCAGTACTTC
many | TRBJ2-5 | TRBD2 | TRBV6-1 | CASSEATGEGSETQYF | TGTGCCAGCAGTGAAGCAACGGGGGAGGGCTCGGAGACCCAGTACTTC
. | TRBJ2-7 | TRBD2 | TRBV27 | CASSPGLAGGVTMRYEQYF | TGTGCCAGCAGTCCGGGACTAGCGGGAGGTGTTACAATGAGGTACGAGCAGTACTTC
. | TRBJ2-7 | TRBD1 | TRBV5-1 | CASSLTANRGPTPREQYF | TGCGCCAGCAGCTTGACGGCCAACAGGGGCCCCACGCCACGCGAGCAGTACTTC
. | TRBJ1-5 | TRBD1 | TRBV28 | CASSLTDRVNQPQHF | TGTGCCAGCAGTTTAACAGACAGGGTGAATCAGCCCCAGCATTTT
. | TRBJ1-1 | TRBD1 | TRBV4-2 | CASSQNLEGAGTEAFF | TGTGCCAGCAGCCAAAATTTAGAGGGGGCGGGAACTGAAGCTTTCTTT
. | TRBJ2-3 | TRBD2 | TRBV4-3 | CASSRELAGSVDTQYF | TGCGCCAGCAGCCGAGAACTAGCGGGGTCGGTAGATACGCAGTATTTT
. | TRBJ2-2 | . | TRBV9 | CASSVGGTSGELFF | TGTGCCAGCAGCGTAGGGGGGACATCCGGGGAGCTGTTTTTT